This TCR beta chain originates from a study of beta chain features in type 1 diabetes. Worth noting for this clone: Its target is unknown.

The entirety of the isolated RNA underwent reverse transcription, so expressed TCRB transcripts were sequenced. Libraries were prepared by immunoSEQ multiplex PCR; TCRdb keeps only in-frame clonotypes and omits some of them. The sample lists a few hundred thousand clones, roughly 12% occurring once. The CDR3 has 15 residues. Trimming pared 1 base from V and 2 bases from J, leaving 12 bases between. Germline CDR1 reads SGHRS; CDR2 reads YFSETQ. Study results and limitations: Shortening that was moderate but significant affected the TCRB CDR3s of Type 1 diabetes patients in all four CD4+ subsets. The study found that naive, central memory and Treg TCRB repertoires appeared more similar in patients than in healthy donors.

Each population that was sorted was more than 95% pure. This clonotype was sampled from a woman between 18 and 29 years old with type 1 diabetes. V and J are TRBV5-1 and TRBJ1-2; D not certain. The source material was naive CD4+ T cells from blood. The CDR3 region has the DNA TGCGCCAGCAGCTTGCTCCGACAAACCAACTATGGCTACACCTTC. The encoded protein is CASSLLRQTNYGYTF.